These 24 T cell receptor beta chains came from one sample sequenced in a study of cytomegalovirus exposure and HLA in healthy donors. Assay: immunoSEQ multiplex PCR; the TCRdb copy retains only in-frame clones and omits some. The table has 90,000 to 150,000 clones, around 88% seen once; the top ten hold around 1.9%. The sample was PBMCs. The receptors were sampled from a man between 18 and 29 years old in good health and CMV-seronegative.

This sequence joins TRBV2 and TRBJ2-3, with 9 bases that match TRBD1. Germline CDR1 reads SNHLY; CDR2 reads FYNNEI. The CDR3 runs to 13 residues. V gave up 9 bases and J gave up 6 bases; unmatched junction bases: 7. The DNA of the CDR3 is TGTGCCAGAGGACAGGGGATGTGGGATACGCAGTATTTT. Translation: CARGQGMWDTQYF.

The chain carries TRBV7-9 and TRBJ1-1; no clear D gene. Germline CDR1 is SEHNR and CDR2 is FQNEAQ (reference sequence). The length of the CDR3 is 15 residues. Between the trimmed V and J ends, which lost 5 bases and 2 bases, there was a span of 15 bases. The CDR3 DNA reads TGTGCCAGCAGCCGCGAACCGACACTTAACACTGAAGCTTTCTTT. This gives the protein CASSREPTLNTEAFF.

This chain connects TRBV7-2 to TRBJ1-5; 8 positions match TRBD1. Trimming took 3 bases from V and 6 from J; bases not matched to a gene: 7. The germline gives CDR1 SGHTA, CDR2 FQGNSA. The CDR3 spans 15 residues. The CDR3 bases are TGTGCCAGCAGCTTGGGCCCAGGGGGCCTTCAGCCCCAGCATTTT. Amino acid sequence: CASSLGPGGLQPQHF.

The chain links TRBV13 to TRBJ2-7, with D possibly matching TRBD2 (5 bases). The CDR3 has 14 amino acids. CDR1 is PRHDT and CDR2 is FYEKMQ in the germline V gene (reference sequence). Trimming stripped 2 bases from V and 5 bases from J, with 13 bases between. The CDR3, as DNA: TGTGCCAGCAGCTTAACGGGGAATCGGCACGAGCAGTACTTC. Translation gives CASSLTGNRHEQYF. Variable domain in full (rest from reference TRBV13 and TRBJ2-7): AAGVIQSPRHLIKEKRETATLKCYPIPRHDTVYWYQQGPGQDPQFLISFYEKMQSDKGSIPDRFSAQQFSDYHSELNMSSLELGDSALYFCASSLTGNRHEQYFGPGTRLTVT.

The J gene is TRBJ1-6, the V gene TRBV4-1; 10 bases map to TRBD1. From germline, CDR1 is MGHRA and CDR2 YSYEKL. The CDR3 extends over 19 amino acids. Losses at the gene ends were 0 bases for V and 8 bases for J; bases not matched to a gene: 13. DNA for the CDR3: TGCGCCAGCAGCCAAGAAGGAGGACAGGGGGGAATTCGCTATTCACCCCTCCACTTT. Its protein product is CASSQEGGQGGIRYSPLHF.

The chain combines TRBV28 with TRBJ2-7; the D gene is possibly TRBD2 (6 bases). CDR1 and CDR2 from the germline V gene are MDHEN and SYDVKM. Trimming shortened V by 0 bases and J by 2 bases, and 11 bases separated the two germline ends. CDR3 length equals 15 residues. For the CDR3, the DNA is TGTGCCAGCAGTTTATGGCGGGAAACGACCTACGAGCAGTACTTC. It translates to CASSLWRETTYEQYF.

This rearrangement joins TRBV6-5 to TRBJ2-1; 13 nucleotides match TRBD2. The V and J ends lost 6 bases and 10 bases, in that order; junction bases with no gene match: 9. Germline lookup yields CDR1 MNHEY and CDR2 SVGAGI. The CDR3 is 15 residues long. CDR3 sequence reads: CASRPGTSGAREQFF. The CDR3 DNA sequence: TGTGCCAGCAGGCCCGGGACTAGCGGGGCCCGAGAGCAGTTCTTC.

The chain combines TRBV20-1 with TRBJ2-1; D is unclear. Between the trimmed V and J ends, which lost 5 bases and 2 bases, there was a span of 4 bases. From germline, CDR1 is DFQATT and CDR2 SNEGSKA (reference sequence). The CDR3 runs 11 residues. The CDR3 DNA follows: TGCAGTGCTCCCGCCTACAATGAGCAGTTCTTC. Translating gives CSAPAYNEQFF.

The CDR3 spells CASSSRQPDSNQPQHF. The CDR3 DNA reads as TGTGCCAGCAGTTCCCGACAGCCGGATAGCAATCAGCCCCAGCATTTT. This chain links TRBV27 with TRBJ1-5; the D gene is possibly TRBD1 (5 bases). This CDR3 contains 16 residues. The germline gives CDR1 MNHEY, CDR2 SMNVEV (reference sequence). Trimming left V 4 bases short and J 0 bases short, with 13 bases between.

The rearrangement links TRBV5-6 to TRBJ1-2; 8 positions match TRBD1. With V trimmed by 2 bases and J by 5 bases, 8 bases remained unmatched. The germline gives CDR1 SGHDT, CDR2 YYEEEE. The CDR3 consists of 15 residues. The CDR3 sequence is CASSFTDRVGYGYTF. DNA of the CDR3: TGTGCCAGCAGCTTCACGGACAGGGTGGGTTATGGCTACACCTTC.

The chain uses TRBV7-2 and TRBJ1-5; 10 bases are shared with TRBD1. Germline lookup yields CDR1 SGHTA and CDR2 FQGNSA. V shed 5 bases and J 7 bases; nucleotides not matched to a gene: 8. This CDR3 is 15 amino acids long. The CDR3 reads CASSLRQGAEQPQHF. The CDR3 DNA reads TGTGCCAGCAGCCTCCGACAGGGGGCCGAACAGCCCCAGCATTTT.

The V and J genes are TRBV10-3 and TRBJ2-7; 8 positions match TRBD1. There are 15 residues in the CDR3. With 6 bases clipped from V and 5 bases from J, the junction kept 12 bases outside the gene matches. Germline CDR1 reads ENHRY; CDR2 reads SYGVKD. CDR3 nucleotides: TGTGCCATCAGACTCAACGGGACAGGTCTGCACGAGCAGTACTTC. Residues: CAIRLNGTGLHEQYF.

This rearrangement joins TRBV2 to TRBJ1-3; 7 nucleotides agree with TRBD1. The CDR3 runs to 15 residues. Germline V gives CDR1 SNHLY, CDR2 FYNNEI. V was pared by 5 bases and J by 0 bases, with 4 bases of the junction left unmatched. The DNA of the CDR3 is TGTGCCAGCAGTTTACAGGGGATCTCTGGAAACACCATATATTTT. Translating gives CASSLQGISGNTIYF.

V usage is TRBV28 and J usage is TRBJ2-3, with 8 positions matching TRBD2. This CDR3 is 12 amino acids long. The germline CDR1 and CDR2 sequences are MDHEN and SYDVKM. V lost 3 bases and J lost 11; bases outside the gene matches: 4. The CDR3 DNA follows: TGTGCCAGCAGTTTTCGCCTAGCGGGGCAGTATTTT. Translating it yields CASSFRLAGQYF.

The chain carries TRBV28 and TRBJ1-5; 7 nucleotides align to TRBD1. CDR3 length: 15 amino acids. The J segment lost 3 bases and the V segment lost 4 bases, leaving 6 bases of the junction unmatched. Per the germline V gene, CDR1 is MDHEN and CDR2 is SYDVKM. The CDR3 bases are TGTGCCAGCAGTTCTGCGGGGACAGCCAATCAGCCCCAGCATTTT. Its translation: CASSSAGTANQPQHF.

Only one count was recorded for this clone. V and J are TRBV28 and TRBJ2-1; 11 bases agree with TRBD1. This CDR3 has 15 residues. J gave up 9 bases and V 5 bases, and 9 bases lay outside the gene matches. The V gene's germline CDR1 is MDHEN and CDR2 SYDVKM. CDR3 amino acids: CASSDRDRGTFEQFF. The CDR3 region has the DNA TGTGCCAGCAGTGACCGGGACAGGGGGACGTTTGAGCAGTTCTTC. The whole variable domain, remainder taken from reference TRBV28 and TRBJ2-1, is DVKVTQSSRYLVKRTGEKVFLECVQDMDHENMFWYRQDPGLGLRLIYFSYDVKMKEKGDIPEGYSVSREKKERFSLILESASTNQTSMYLCASSDRDRGTFEQFFGPGTRLTVL.

This sequence joins TRBV5-1 and TRBJ2-7; TRBD2 matches 8 bases. The V gene end was trimmed by 1 base and the J gene end by 2 bases; junction bases not matched to a gene: 8. Germline V gives CDR1 SGHRS, CDR2 YFSETQ. The CDR3 is 16 residues long. The CDR3 protein is CASSLTGGGKAYEQYF. The CDR3 coding sequence is TGCGCCAGCAGCTTGACTGGCGGGGGGAAAGCCTACGAGCAGTACTTC.

V gene TRBV4-3 combines with J gene TRBJ2-7; TRBD2 aligns across 9 bases. V trimming: 0 bases; J trimming: 2 bases; junction bases outside the gene matches: 5. The CDR3 totals 16 residues. Germline V gene lookup returns CDR1 LGHNA and CDR2 YSLEER. The CDR3 nucleotides are TGCGCCAGCAGCCAAGATTCGCTAGCGGGGACCTACGAGCAGTACTTC. It encodes CASSQDSLAGTYEQYF.

This chain links TRBV5-4 with TRBJ1-2, with D unresolved. This CDR3 spans 13 amino acids. V shed 5 bases and J shed 3 bases, with 11 bases lying between them. Germline lookup yields CDR1 SGHNT and CDR2 YYREEE (reference sequence). The CDR3 sequence: CASSLPVHYGYTF. In DNA form, the CDR3 reads TGTGCCAGCAGTTTACCAGTGCACTATGGCTACACCTTC.

This chain joins TRBV28 and TRBJ2-1, with 9 positions matching TRBD1. Germline V gene sequence: CDR1 MDHEN, CDR2 SYDVKM. With 6 bases clipped from V and 9 bases from J, the junction kept 12 bases outside the gene matches. CDR3 length: 15 amino acids. The CDR3 bases are TGTGCCAGCAGACCACCGGGACAGGGAGGTGGTGAGCAGTTCTTC. Protein product: CASRPPGQGGGEQFF.

The DNA for the CDR3 is TGTGCCAGCAGCAAAGCTTCGGGTGCAGGGGCCGATTCCTACGAGCAGTACTTC. Its translation: CASSKASGAGADSYEQYF. V is TRBV21-1 and J is TRBJ2-7; TRBD1, the table's D call, was not compared with the DNA. TRBV21-1 is a pseudogene locus. The CDR3 is made up of 18 amino acids.

This rearrangement joins TRBV27 to TRBJ2-3, with TRBD2 identical over 10 bases. The V and J ends lost 5 bases and 7 bases, in that order; junction bases with no gene match: 15. Germline V lookup: CDR1 MNHEY, CDR2 SMNVEV (reference sequence). The CDR3 length is 17 residues. The CDR3 DNA sequence: TGTGCCAGCAGTCCCCTTGCTAGCGGGAGAACCGGGTATACGCAGTATTTT. As protein: CASSPLASGRTGYTQYF.

The chain carries TRBV15 and TRBJ1-2; D is unclear. Per the germline V gene, CDR1 is LNHNV and CDR2 is YYDKDF (reference sequence). The CDR3 spans 13 residues. The V gene lost 4 bases and the J gene lost 3 bases, with 9 bases spanning the gap. CDR3 nucleotide sequence: TGTGCCACCAGCAAATCCGTTGACTATGGCTACACCTTC. This codes for CATSKSVDYGYTF.

This clone has more than one count but fewer than ten. The chain combines TRBV27 with TRBJ1-4; D unclear. Per germline, CDR1 MNHEY and CDR2 SMNVEV (reference sequence). V was pared by 7 bases and J by 7 bases, with 7 bases between. CDR3 length: 11 residues. CDR3 sequence reads: CASKYGEKLFF. Written as DNA, the CDR3 is TGTGCCAGCAAGTACGGTGAAAAACTGTTTTTT.